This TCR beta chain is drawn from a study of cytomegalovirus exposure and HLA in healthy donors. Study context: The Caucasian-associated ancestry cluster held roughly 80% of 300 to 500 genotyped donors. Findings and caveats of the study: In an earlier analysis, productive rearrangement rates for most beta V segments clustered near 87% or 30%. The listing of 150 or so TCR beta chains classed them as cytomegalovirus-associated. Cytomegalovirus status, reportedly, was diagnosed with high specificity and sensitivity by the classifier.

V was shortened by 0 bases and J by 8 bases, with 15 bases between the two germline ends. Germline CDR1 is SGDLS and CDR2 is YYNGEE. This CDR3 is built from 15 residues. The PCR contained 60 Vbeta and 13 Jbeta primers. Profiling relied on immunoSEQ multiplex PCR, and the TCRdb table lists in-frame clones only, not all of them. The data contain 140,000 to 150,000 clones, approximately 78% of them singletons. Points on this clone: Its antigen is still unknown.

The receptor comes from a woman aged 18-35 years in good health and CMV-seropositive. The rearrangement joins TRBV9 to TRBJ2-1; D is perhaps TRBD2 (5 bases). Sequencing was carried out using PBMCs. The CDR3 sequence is CASSVAGGRWDEQFF. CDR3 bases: TGTGCCAGCAGCGTAGCTGGAGGCCGGTGGGATGAGCAGTTCTTC.